This T cell receptor (beta chain) appears in the sequencing data of a study of blood T cells in healthy people across ages. Study-wide background: T cells yielded about one barcoded beta molecule per two cells through template switching.

A second PCR, run for roughly 6 to 11 cycles, used a sample-barcoded 5' primer plus a J-beta primer mix. TCRdb called the 5' RACE reads again in MiXCR, with one record for every CDR3 protein. The sample records 650,000 to 800,000 distinct CDR3 sequences, over 40% being singletons. This clonotype showed up just a few times. The CDR3 length is 12 residues. Trimming removed 7 bases at V and 8 bases at J, with 14 bases between. Germline V gene sequence: CDR1 SQVTM, CDR2 ANQGSEA. V gene TRBV29-1 combines with J gene TRBJ1-4; a weak D match, TRBD1 (6 bases). The material sequenced was blood. This sequence originates from a woman older than 75 in good health. In DNA form, the CDR3 reads TGCAGCGGTAGGGGGGCACGAGAAAAACTGTTTTTT. This gives the protein CSGRGAREKLFF.